Below, 5 T cell receptor beta chains from the same sample are listed, as sequenced in a study of cytomegalovirus exposure and HLA in healthy donors. PCR involved 60 Vbeta and 13 Jbeta primers. Clones were sequenced by immunoSEQ multiplex PCR, and TCRdb holds only the in-frame ones, with some missing. The ten most abundant clones cover less than 2% of a sample with some 130,000 clones. The sample was PBMCs. These receptors originate from a woman between 35 and 50 years old in good health and CMV-seronegative.

The chain recombines TRBV9 with TRBJ2-5, with D unclear. The germline V gene encodes CDR1 SGDLS and CDR2 YYNGEE. This CDR3 region has 13 residues. V shed 0 bases and J shed 4 bases, with 7 bases lying between them. In DNA form, the CDR3 reads TGTGCCAGCAGCGTAGACGAGAGAGAGACCCAGTACTTC. It specifies CASSVDERETQYF. Based on the CDR3 plus reference TRBV9 and TRBJ2-5, the full variable domain is DSGVTQTPKHLITATGQRVTLRCSPRSGDLSVYWYQQSLDQGLQFLIQYYNGEERAKGNILERFSAQQFPDLHSELNLSSLELGDSALYFCASSVDERETQYFGPGTRLLVL.

The CDR3 nucleotides read TGTGCCAGCTCACCGGTGGGAGGGGACACTGAAGCTTTCTTT. Its translation: CASSPVGGDTEAFF. The rearrangement joins TRBV18 to TRBJ1-1, with D maybe TRBD1 (5 bases). Germline V gene data show CDR1 as KGHSH and CDR2 as LQKENI. The CDR3 length is 14 residues. V gave up 3 bases and J gave up 3 bases, with 11 bases separating them. The full variable domain, its missing parts supplied by reference TRBV18 and TRBJ1-1, is NAGVMQNPRHLVRRRGQEARLRCSPMKGHSHVYWYRQLPEEGLKFMVYLQKENIIDESGMPKERFSAEFPKEGPSILRIQQVVRGDSAAYFCASSPVGGDTEAFFGQGTRLTVV.

V and J are TRBV11-2 and TRBJ1-1; 9 positions agree with TRBD1. CDR3 length: 13 residues. The V gene's germline CDR1 is SGHAT and CDR2 FQNNGV. V shed 5 bases and J 6 bases; nucleotides not matched to a gene: 4. The CDR3 DNA reads as TGTGCCAGCAGCCCGAACAGGGGGCCTGAAGCTTTCTTT. Translated, it gives CASSPNRGPEAFF.

The chain employs TRBV6-5 and TRBJ2-2; D uncertain. Trimming took 6 bases from V and 1 from J, leaving 9 bases between them. The germline gives CDR1 MNHEY, CDR2 SVGAGI. There are 14 residues in the CDR3. The CDR3, as DNA: TGTGCCAGCAGACGACAACTGAACACCGGGGAGCTGTTTTTT. Residues: CASRRQLNTGELFF.

V usage is TRBV28 and J usage is TRBJ2-3, with D possibly matching TRBD1 (6 bases). This CDR3 region has 12 residues. Deletions cut 6 bases from V and 8 bases from J, with 12 bases between. Germline CDR1 MDHEN, CDR2 SYDVKM. The CDR3 region has the DNA TGTGCCAGCAGGGGGGCGGTCGTTACGCAGTATTTT. It encodes CASRGAVVTQYF.